The 28 T cell receptor beta chains in this list originate from one sample, sequenced in a study of multiple sclerosis patients with progressive multifocal leukoencephalopathy. Time point in this sample: time of PML onset. TCRdb keeps only in-frame clones here, not all; method: immunoSEQ multiplex PCR. The sample lists 25,000 to 35,000 clones, roughly 84% occurring once. Sequences were derived from PBMCs, sampled from a patient treated with natalizumab. The source of these receptors is a human donor with progressive multifocal leukoencephalopathy.

V and J are TRBV6-1 and TRBJ1-1; no clear D. The germline V gene has CDR1 MNHNS and CDR2 SASEGT. The CDR3 covers 12 residues. V gave up 7 bases and J gave up 5 bases, with 11 bases separating them. As DNA, the CDR3 is TGTGCCAGCACCGAAACGGGGACTGAAGCTTTCTTT. Protein: CASTETGTEAFF.

The CDR3, as DNA: TGTGCCAGCAGTGAATTCCAGGGGTGGAATGAGCAGTTCTTC. This gives the protein CASSEFQGWNEQFF. The chain links TRBV6-1 to TRBJ2-1; D perhaps matches TRBD1 (6 bases). The germline CDR1 and CDR2 sequences are MNHNS and SASEGT. This CDR3 is 14 amino acids long. V lost 2 bases to trimming and J lost 7 bases, with 12 bases between them.

This chain uses TRBV12-5 with TRBJ2-1; D might be TRBD2 (5 bases). This CDR3 has 18 residues. Trimming took off 0 bases at V and 0 bases at J, with 15 bases between the two ends. Looked up from germline, CDR1 is LGHNT and CDR2 is FRNRAP. CDR3 sequence: CASGLVFAREGSYNEQFF. CDR3 DNA: TGTGCTAGTGGTTTGGTATTCGCTCGGGAAGGCTCCTACAATGAGCAGTTCTTC.

The chain joins TRBV28 to TRBJ2-7, with a possible D match to TRBD1 (6 bases). The germline CDR1 and CDR2 sequences are MDHEN and SYDVKM. V was trimmed by 1 base and J by 1 base, leaving 11 bases between them. The CDR3 totals 15 residues. In DNA form, the CDR3 reads TGTGCCAGCAGTTTATTGGGGGCCCTATCCTACGAGCAGTACTTC. It encodes CASSLLGALSYEQYF.

This sequence joins TRBV9 and TRBJ2-7; D is possibly TRBD1 or TRBD2 (6 bases each). The CDR3 length is 15 residues. Germline CDR1 reads SGDLS; CDR2 reads YYNGEE. Trimming shortened V by 0 bases and J by 6 bases, and 16 bases separated the two germline ends. DNA for the CDR3: TGTGCCAGCAGCGTAGGGGGGGCCGACGCGGCCGAGCAGTACTTC. Its protein is CASSVGGADAAEQYF.

In this sample, this clone turned up once. The chain employs TRBV29-1 and TRBJ1-3, with D unclear. V lost 2 bases to trimming and J lost 0 bases, with 8 bases between them. The germline gives CDR1 SQVTM, CDR2 ANQGSEA. This CDR3 has 14 amino acids. Here the CDR3 reads CSVESRSSGNTIYF. The CDR3 DNA sequence: TGCAGCGTTGAATCGCGAAGCTCTGGAAACACCATATATTTT. Full variable domain (rest looked up from reference TRBV29-1 and TRBJ1-3): SAVISQKPSRDICQRGTSLTIQCQVDSQVTMMFWYRQQPGQSLTLIATANQGSEATYESGFVIDKFPISRPNLTFSTLTVSNMSPEDSSIYLCSVESRSSGNTIYFGEGSWLTVV.

A word on this clone: At the DNA level, this CDR3 is encoded by other sequences in the same sample as well. This chain joins TRBV7-9 and TRBJ1-2; D not resolved. The CDR3 has 15 residues. V was clipped by 1 base and J by 4 bases, with 13 bases between them. The germline gives CDR1 SEHNR, CDR2 FQNEAQ (reference sequence). The CDR3 DNA reads as TGTGCCAGCAGCTTAGAGGGTAGGCGGAGCTATGGCTACACCTTC. This encodes CASSLEGRRSYGYTF.

This sequence joins TRBV18 and TRBJ1-2, with 10 bases fitting TRBD1. CDR1 is KGHSH and CDR2 is LQKENI in the germline V gene. CDR3 length equals 16 residues. V lost 1 base and J lost 6; bases outside the gene matches: 8. CDR3 DNA: TGTGCCAGCTCACCACAGACAGGGGGCCGAGAGGATGGCTACACCTTC. Translating it yields CASSPQTGGREDGYTF.

CDR3 residues: CASSPMEASGTRSNTQYF. Written as DNA, the CDR3 is TGTGCCAGCAGCCCTATGGAGGCTAGCGGGACTCGGTCGAATACGCAGTATTTT. The chain uses TRBV7-2 and TRBJ2-3, with 9 bases fitting TRBD2. The CDR3 has 18 residues. The J segment lost 7 bases and the V segment lost 5 bases, leaving 19 bases of the junction unmatched. Germline V gives CDR1 SGHTA, CDR2 FQGNSA.

The chain recombines TRBV5-6 with TRBJ2-7; 11 nucleotides line up with TRBD2. Per germline, CDR1 SGHDT and CDR2 YYEEEE. V lost 1 base to trimming and J lost 9 bases; unmatched junction nucleotides: 9. The CDR3 has 15 residues. The chain's CDR3 is CASSLIVAGGRVQYF. DNA of the CDR3: TGTGCCAGCAGCTTGATCGTAGCGGGAGGGCGGGTGCAGTACTTC.

The CDR3 bases are TGTGCCAGCAGCGTAGGGGGCCGCGGCGTCGCTGAAGCTTTCTTT. Translation gives CASSVGGRGVAEAFF. The chain uses TRBV9 and TRBJ1-1; D is perhaps TRBD1 (5 bases). This CDR3 contains 15 residues. Germline loops: CDR1 SGDLS, CDR2 YYNGEE. The V end was cut by 0 bases, the J end by 6 bases, with 15 bases between. The full variable domain, its missing parts supplied by reference TRBV9 and TRBJ1-1, is DSGVTQTPKHLITATGQRVTLRCSPRSGDLSVYWYQQSLDQGLQFLIQYYNGEERAKGNILERFSAQQFPDLHSELNLSSLELGDSALYFCASSVGGRGVAEAFFGQGTRLTVV.

The V and J genes are TRBV6-1 and TRBJ1-5; D remains unclear. The CDR3 runs 12 residues. V was shortened by 0 bases and J by 7 bases, with 4 bases between the two germline ends. Germline CDR1 reads MNHNS; CDR2 reads SASEGT. This CDR3 reads CASSEAPQPQHF. The DNA of the CDR3 is TGTGCCAGCAGTGAAGCCCCCCAGCCCCAGCATTTT.

This clone was seen just once. The chain uses TRBV6-4 and TRBJ2-2; a weak D match, TRBD1 (6 bases). The CDR3 extends over 14 amino acids. Germline CDR1 is MRHNA and CDR2 is SNTAGT. The V end lost 10 bases, the J end lost 0 bases, and 12 bases lay between the germline ends. CDR3 in DNA: TGTGCCACCCGGGACACCGCGAACACCGGGGAGCTGTTTTTT. As protein: CATRDTANTGELFF.

The chain combines TRBV5-1 with TRBJ1-2; D unclear. The CDR3 spans 13 residues. V was trimmed by 4 bases and J by 5 bases, leaving 12 bases between them. Germline CDR1 SGHRS, CDR2 YFSETQ. The CDR3 DNA reads as TGCGCCAGCAGCCGGGCGGGCTTTTATGGCTACACCTTC. Amino acids: CASSRAGFYGYTF.

This chain links TRBV6-5 with TRBJ1-2, with no clear D. Germline loops: CDR1 MNHEY, CDR2 SVGAGI. Trimming took 4 bases from V and 1 from J, leaving 10 bases between them. The CDR3 contains 14 residues. CDR3 coding DNA: TGTGCCAGCAGTTCCACAAATCGTAACTATGGCTACACCTTC. Protein sequence: CASSSTNRNYGYTF.

The chain combines TRBV28 with TRBJ1-1; possible D gene TRBD1, 6 bases. CDR3 length: 14 residues. V was clipped by 8 bases and J by 1 base, with 14 bases between them. CDR1 is MDHEN and CDR2 is SYDVKM in the germline V gene. The CDR3 DNA is TGTGCCAGCTGCTACCGACAGGCGAACACTGAAGCTTTCTTT. It is translated as CASCYRQANTEAFF.

This clone was detected a few times. The chain joins TRBV5-1 to TRBJ1-1; D gene unclear. Germline V gene data show CDR1 as SGHRS and CDR2 as YFSETQ. Trimming stripped 1 base from V and 7 bases from J, with 11 bases between. The CDR3 is made up of 13 amino acids. CDR3 sequence: CASSLRPGVEAFF. The CDR3 DNA sequence: TGCGCCAGCAGCTTGAGGCCCGGGGTTGAAGCTTTCTTT.

This chain connects TRBV7-2 to TRBJ2-3; D not certain. Trimming left V 2 bases short and J 3 bases short, with 12 bases between. The CDR3 is 15 residues long. Germline values: CDR1 SGHTA, CDR2 FQGNSA. The CDR3 DNA reads as TGTGCCAGCAGCTTAAGGGCCGCCGGGACAGATACGCAGTATTTT. It specifies CASSLRAAGTDTQYF.

The chain recombines TRBV30 with TRBJ1-2; tentatively, D is TRBD1 (5 bases). The CDR3 loop spans 13 amino acids. Germline loops: CDR1 GTSNPN, CDR2 SVGIG (reference sequence). The V and J ends lost 2 bases and 4 bases respectively, with 11 bases between them. The CDR3 loop is CAWSPAGLYGYTF. The CDR3 DNA reads TGTGCCTGGAGTCCCGCGGGGCTCTATGGCTACACCTTC.

The rearrangement joins TRBV29-1 to TRBJ1-2, with no clear D. V lost 5 bases to trimming and J lost 0 bases, with 4 bases between them. The CDR3 contains 11 residues. Germline V lookup: CDR1 SQVTM, CDR2 ANQGSEA. The CDR3, as DNA: TGCAGCGTTCAGGCTAACTATGGCTACACCTTC. Its translation: CSVQANYGYTF.

The chain's CDR3 is CASSARRADTQYF. DNA of the CDR3: TGTGCCAGCAGCGCACGGAGGGCAGATACGCAGTATTTT. The chain couples TRBV7-2 to TRBJ2-3, with D tentatively TRBD2 (6 bases). The CDR3 totals 13 residues. V was pared by 5 bases and J by 4 bases, with 10 bases between. Germline V gene data show CDR1 as SGHTA and CDR2 as FQGNSA.

This chain joins TRBV6-1 and TRBJ2-5, with 12 positions matching TRBD2. Per the germline V gene, CDR1 is MNHNS and CDR2 is SASEGT. The CDR3 is 12 residues long. V lost 9 bases to trimming and J lost 10 bases; unmatched junction nucleotides: 6. CDR3 amino acids: CARGASGRVQYF. CDR3 coding DNA: TGTGCCAGAGGGGCTAGCGGGAGGGTCCAGTACTTC.

The V call is TRBV10-3, the J call TRBJ1-2; D is unresolved. Germline V gene sequence: CDR1 ENHRY, CDR2 SYGVKD. Between the trimmed V and J ends, which lost 3 bases and 7 bases, there was a span of 15 bases. This CDR3 region has 14 residues. CDR3 residues: CAISDGKGEGGYTF. For the CDR3, the DNA is TGTGCCATCAGTGATGGGAAGGGAGAGGGTGGCTACACCTTC.

The J gene is TRBJ1-2, the V gene TRBV28, with a weak D call TRBD1 (5 bases). In germline, CDR1 is MDHEN, CDR2 SYDVKM. The V gene lost 6 bases and the J gene lost 8 bases, with 19 bases spanning the gap. The CDR3 runs to 14 residues. The CDR3 loop reads CASRIPRARGGYTF. CDR3 DNA: TGTGCCAGCAGGATTCCCCGGGCCCGGGGGGGCTACACCTTC.

The rearrangement links TRBV12-5 to TRBJ1-1, with a weak D call TRBD1 (6 bases). V was cut by 6 bases and J by 0 bases, with 17 bases left in between. The CDR3 runs 16 residues. The V gene's germline CDR1 is LGHNT and CDR2 FRNRAP. The CDR3 nucleotides read TGTGCTAGTGGCGCCTATCCCGGGACAATGAACACTGAAGCTTTCTTT. Protein sequence: CASGAYPGTMNTEAFF.

This clone was seen a single time. This chain connects TRBV7-9 to TRBJ1-3; D remains ambiguous. V was trimmed by 4 bases and J by 0 bases, leaving 10 bases between them. This CDR3 region has 15 residues. Germline V gene data show CDR1 as SEHNR and CDR2 as FQNEAQ (reference sequence). Written as DNA, the CDR3 is TGTGCCAGCAGCTCGTCCAGCCGCTCTGGAAACACCATATATTTT. Its protein is CASSSSSRSGNTIYF.

V is TRBV7-9 and J is TRBJ2-7; the D gene is possibly TRBD2 (5 bases). The V and J ends lost 1 base and 2 bases respectively, with 9 bases between them. The CDR3 length is 14 residues. Per the germline V gene, CDR1 is SEHNR and CDR2 is FQNEAQ (reference sequence). In nucleotides, the CDR3 is TGTGCCAGCAGCTTAGGTTCGGGGACCTACGAGCAGTACTTC. It encodes CASSLGSGTYEQYF.

The rearrangement uses TRBV2 and TRBJ2-1; tentative D call: TRBD2 (5 bases). The V end lost 8 bases, the J end lost 5 bases, and 19 bases lay between the germline ends. Germline CDR1 is SNHLY and CDR2 is FYNNEI. The CDR3 sequence is 15 residues long. The CDR3 reads CASGPRRTFHNEQFF. CDR3 DNA sequence: TGTGCCAGCGGACCCAGAAGGACTTTCCACAATGAGCAGTTCTTC.